The 11 T cell receptor beta chains given below trace back to one sample, sequenced in a study of CD4 T cells in relation to SARS-CoV-2 and coronaviruses. The unexposed donors gave CD4+ T cells in 2011-2018, prior to COVID-19. After nine to ten days of culture, CD4+ T cells were isolated. Sequencing used immunoSEQ multiplex PCR; TCRdb keeps in-frame clones, though not all of them. The sample has about 23,000 clones, around 67% seen once. No cognate antigen is known for these TCRs. The sequencing input was CD4+ T cells from PBMCs, cultured in vitro. The receptors derive from a human donor in good health.

The chain combines TRBV11-2 with TRBJ1-4; D is unresolved. The CDR3 length is 13 residues. V lost 1 base and J lost 8, with 8 bases in between. Germline V gene sequence: CDR1 SGHAT, CDR2 FQNNGV. CDR3 DNA: TGTGCCAGCAGCTTAGTTTTGGAGGAAAAACTGTTTTTT. Its translation is CASSLVLEEKLFF.

The genes are TRBV3-1 (or the pseudogene TRBV3-2) and TRBJ2-3; 8 nucleotides agree with TRBD2. The CDR3 length is 19 residues. V shed 0 bases, J shed 1 base, and the junction held 12 bases outside the gene matches. CDR1 is LGHDT, CDR2 YNNKEL, per germline (reference sequence). CDR3 DNA: TGTGCCAGCAGCCAAGATAGTGCGGGGGGTGCAGAACGCACAGATACGCAGTATTTT. Protein product: CASSQDSAGGAERTDTQYF.

This chain uses TRBV7-9 with TRBJ1-4, with a tentative D call TRBD1 (5 bases). The V end lost 2 bases, the J end lost 2 bases, and 15 bases lay between the germline ends. The CDR3 contains 17 residues. The germline CDR1 and CDR2 sequences are SEHNR and FQNEAQ (reference sequence). The CDR3 is CASSLRRTPGTNEKLFF. CDR3 sequence (DNA): TGTGCCAGCAGCTTAAGGAGGACACCGGGTACTAATGAAAAACTGTTTTTT. Full variable domain (outside the CDR3, taken from reference TRBV7-9 and TRBJ1-4): DTGVSQNPRHKITKRGQNVTFRCDPISEHNRLYWYRQTLGQGPEFLTYFQNEAQLEKSRLLSDRFSAERPKGSFSTLEIQRTEQGDSAMYLCASSLRRTPGTNEKLFFGSGTQLSVL.

The V gene is TRBV30, the J gene TRBJ1-6; TRBD1 matches at 9 bases. Unmatched junction bases numbered 1, after V lost 2 bases and J lost 2 bases. CDR3 size: 15 residues. Germline CDR1 is GTSNPN and CDR2 is SVGIG (reference sequence). CDR3 nucleotide sequence: TGTGCCTGGAGTCGGGACAGGGCCTATAATTCACCCCTCCACTTT. Translated: CAWSRDRAYNSPLHF.

A single count supports this clone. This chain uses TRBV5-6 with TRBJ1-2; tentatively, D is TRBD1 (5 bases). CDR1 and CDR2 from the germline V gene are SGHDT and YYEEEE. Trimming cost V 0 bases and J 2 bases, with 8 bases left between them. This CDR3 has 14 residues. CDR3 protein: CASSLDSGNYGYTF. CDR3 bases: TGTGCCAGCAGCTTGGATTCAGGGAACTATGGCTACACCTTC.

The rearrangement joins TRBV20-1 to TRBJ1-2; D is undetermined. Trimming cost V 4 bases and J 7 bases, with 10 bases left between them. The CDR3 length is 11 residues. Germline-derived CDR1 and CDR2 are DFQATT and SNEGSKA (reference sequence). CDR3 DNA sequence: TGCAGTGCTATATGGGGATCTGGCTACACCTTC. Translating it yields CSAIWGSGYTF.

This clone was counted a few times. The chain uses TRBV19 and TRBJ2-7; 9 bases map to TRBD1. V lost 5 bases, J lost 5 bases, and 10 bases stayed unmatched. The CDR3 consists of 15 residues. Germline loops: CDR1 LNHDA, CDR2 SQIVND (reference sequence). The CDR3 sequence is CASSFSGTGTNEQYF. The CDR3 DNA is TGTGCCAGTAGTTTCTCCGGGACAGGGACTAACGAGCAGTACTTC. Looking up the rest from reference TRBV19 and TRBJ2-7 gives the full variable domain: DGGITQSPKYLFRKEGQNVTLSCEQNLNHDAMYWYRQDPGQGLRLIYYSQIVNDFQKGDIAEGYSVSREKKESFPLTVTSAQKNPTAFYLCASSFSGTGTNEQYFGPGTRLTVT.

This clone was found a few times. This rearrangement joins TRBV2 to TRBJ1-5, with TRBD1 matching 12 bases. J lost 7 bases, V lost 5 bases, and 6 bases had no gene match. This CDR3 has 15 amino acids. Germline V gene lookup returns CDR1 SNHLY and CDR2 FYNNEI. The CDR3 region is CASSKGQGASQPQHF. For the CDR3, the DNA is TGTGCCAGCAGTAAGGGACAGGGGGCTAGCCAGCCCCAGCATTTT. The whole variable domain, filled in from reference TRBV2 and TRBJ1-5, reads EPEVTQTPSHQVTQMGQEVILRCVPISNHLYFYWYRQILGQKVEFLVSFYNNEISEKSEIFDDQFSVERPDGSNFTLKIRSTKLEDSAMYFCASSKGQGASQPQHFGDGTRLSIL.

The rearrangement joins TRBV10-1 to TRBJ2-1; 12 bases agree with TRBD2. V lost 2 bases and J lost 7; bases outside the gene matches: 9. The CDR3 contains 17 residues. CDR1 and CDR2 from the germline V gene are WNHNN and SYGVQD (reference sequence). The CDR3 DNA reads TGCGCCAGCAGTGAGCCGAGGACTAGCGGGACCGCTAATGAGCAGTTCTTC. This gives the protein CASSEPRTSGTANEQFF.

The chain has TRBV27 and TRBJ1-1; D is undetermined. The length of the CDR3 is 13 residues. Germline loops: CDR1 MNHEY, CDR2 SMNVEV (reference sequence). Trimming took 3 bases from V and 5 from J, leaving 10 bases between them. The CDR3 sequence is CASSLKAGTEAFF. As DNA, the CDR3 is TGTGCCAGCAGTTTGAAGGCAGGAACTGAAGCTTTCTTT.

V is TRBV10-3 and J is TRBJ2-6; 7 nucleotides line up with TRBD2. The V gene's germline CDR1 is ENHRY and CDR2 SYGVKD. The CDR3 has 18 amino acids. After removal of 2 bases from V and 0 bases from J, the junction contained 7 bases not matched to a gene. Here the CDR3 reads CAISEREGRSSGANVLTF. For the CDR3, the DNA is TGTGCCATCAGTGAGAGGGAGGGCAGGAGCTCTGGGGCCAACGTCCTGACTTTC.